These T cell receptor beta chains were read from a single sample in a study of blood T cell repertoires in COVID-19. Profiling relied on immunoSEQ multiplex PCR, and the TCRdb table lists in-frame clones only, not all of them. The sample consists of about 190,000 clones, around 89% of them appearing once. Sequences were obtained from peripheral blood. The receptors were sampled from a man between 45 and 60 years old with acute or convalescent COVID-19. The CDR3 runs from the conserved cysteine through the conserved F or W. The order of the fields is clone size, J gene, V gene, D gene, CDR3 DNA, CDR3 protein. A D gene is named only where the DNA matches it firmly. Size is stated for part of the rows, as once, few or many counts, or as a class when the clone is expanded.

- | TRBJ2-7 | TRBV28 | - | TGTGCCAGCAGGAAGTGGGACACCGCCTACGAGCAGTACTTC | CASRKWDTAYEQYF
- | TRBJ2-3 | TRBV19 | - | TGTGCCAGTAGTATTAGACTTCGGGATACGCAGTATTTT | CASSIRLRDTQYF
- | TRBJ1-1 | TRBV3-1/TRBV3-2 | - | TGTGCCAGCAGCCGTGGACAGTCGAACACTGAAGCTTTCTTT | CASSRGQSNTEAFF
- | TRBJ1-2 | TRBV5-4 | - | TGTGCCAGCAGCTTGGAACTGAAAGACTACACCTTC | CASSLELKDYTF
- | TRBJ2-1 | TRBV29-1 | TRBD1 | TGCAGCGTGGGCCTCTACGGGACAGGGGACAATGAGCAGTTCTTC | CSVGLYGTGDNEQFF
- | TRBJ2-1 | TRBV9 | TRBD2 | TGTGCCAGCAGCGTAGTCGGACTAGCGGGAGAGGGTGAGCAGTTCTTC | CASSVVGLAGEGEQFF
- | TRBJ1-4 | TRBV27 | - | TGTGCCAGCAGTTCAGGGACACATGGAACGGCGAAACTGTTTTTT | CASSSGTHGTAKLFF
- | TRBJ1-1 | TRBV18 | - | TGTGCCAGCTCACCGGGCAGGGACACTGAAGCTTTCTTT | CASSPGRDTEAFF
- | TRBJ1-3 | TRBV3-1/TRBV3-2 | - | TGTGCCAGCAGCCCCGAGCGGGCCACAGGAAACACCATATATTTT | CASSPERATGNTIYF
- | TRBJ1-1 | TRBV19 | - | TGTGCCAGTAGTATTTTGGGTGGCGGCACTGAAGCTTTCTTT | CASSILGGGTEAFF
- | TRBJ1-5 | TRBV7-2 | TRBD1 | TGTGCCAGCAGCTTATCGGGACAGGGGGATCAGCCCCAGCATTTT | CASSLSGQGDQPQHF
- | TRBJ2-7 | TRBV5-1 | TRBD2 | TGCGCCAGCAGCCCTACCGGGACTACCTACGAGCAGTACTTC | CASSPTGTTYEQYF
- | TRBJ2-3 | TRBV27 | TRBD2 | TGTGCCAGCAGTTCGTACCTGGGACTAGCGGGTAGCACAGATACGCAGTATTTT | CASSSYLGLAGSTDTQYF
few | TRBJ1-5 | TRBV5-1 | TRBD1 | TGCGCCAGCAGCTTGACAGGGGGCGGCAATCAGCCCCAGCATTTT | CASSLTGGGNQPQHF
- | TRBJ2-5 | TRBV29-1 | - | TGCAGCGCATCTGACAGGCAACAAGAGACCCAGTACTTC | CSASDRQQETQYF